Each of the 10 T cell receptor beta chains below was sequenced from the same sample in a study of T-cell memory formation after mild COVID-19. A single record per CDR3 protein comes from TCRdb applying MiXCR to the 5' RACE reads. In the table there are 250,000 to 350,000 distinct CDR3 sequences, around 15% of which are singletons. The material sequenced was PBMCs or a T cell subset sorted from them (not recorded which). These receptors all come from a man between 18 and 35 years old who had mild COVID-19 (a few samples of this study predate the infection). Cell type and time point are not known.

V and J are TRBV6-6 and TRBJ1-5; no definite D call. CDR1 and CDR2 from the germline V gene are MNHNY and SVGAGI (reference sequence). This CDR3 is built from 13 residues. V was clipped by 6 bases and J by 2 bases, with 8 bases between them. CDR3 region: CASSPDGNQPQHF. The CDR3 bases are TGTGCCAGCAGCCCGGACGGCAATCAGCCCCAGCATTTT.

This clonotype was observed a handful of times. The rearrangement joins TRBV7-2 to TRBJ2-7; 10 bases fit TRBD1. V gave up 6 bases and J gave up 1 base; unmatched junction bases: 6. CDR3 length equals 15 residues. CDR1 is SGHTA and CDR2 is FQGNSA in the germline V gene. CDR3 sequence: CASSGGQGTSYEQYF. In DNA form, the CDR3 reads TGTGCCAGCAGTGGGGGACAGGGGACTTCCTACGAGCAGTACTTC.

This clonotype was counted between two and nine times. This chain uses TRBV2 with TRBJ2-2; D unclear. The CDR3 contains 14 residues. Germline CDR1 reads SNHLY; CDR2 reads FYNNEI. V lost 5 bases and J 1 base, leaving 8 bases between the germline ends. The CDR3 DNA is TGTGCCAGCAGTCAACAAGGGAACACCGGGGAGCTGTTTTTT. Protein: CASSQQGNTGELFF.

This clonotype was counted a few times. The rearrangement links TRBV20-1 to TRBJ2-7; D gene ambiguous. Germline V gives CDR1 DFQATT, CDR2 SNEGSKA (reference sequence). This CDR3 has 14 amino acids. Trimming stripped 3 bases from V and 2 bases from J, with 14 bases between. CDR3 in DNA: TGCAGTGCTAGTTACGCAGTTTATCCCTACGAGCAGTACTTC. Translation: CSASYAVYPYEQYF.

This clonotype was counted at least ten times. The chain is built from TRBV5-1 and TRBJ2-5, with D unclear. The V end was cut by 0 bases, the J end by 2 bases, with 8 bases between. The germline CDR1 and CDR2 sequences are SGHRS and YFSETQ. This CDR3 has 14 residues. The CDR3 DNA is TGCGCCAGCAGCTTGGCCGCGAAGCAAGAGACCCAGTACTTC. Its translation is CASSLAAKQETQYF.

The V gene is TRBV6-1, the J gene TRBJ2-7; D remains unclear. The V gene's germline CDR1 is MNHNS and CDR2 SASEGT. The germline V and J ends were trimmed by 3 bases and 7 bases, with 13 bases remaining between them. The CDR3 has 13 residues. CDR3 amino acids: CASSDTLLGEQYV. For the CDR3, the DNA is TGTGCCAGCAGTGACACCTTACTGGGGGAGCAGTACGTC.

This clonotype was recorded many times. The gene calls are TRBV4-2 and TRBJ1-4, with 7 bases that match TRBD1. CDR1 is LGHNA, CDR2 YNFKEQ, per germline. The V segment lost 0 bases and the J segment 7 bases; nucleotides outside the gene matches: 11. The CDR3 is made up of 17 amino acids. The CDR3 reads CASSQDTRTGPGEKLFF. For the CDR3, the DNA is TGTGCCAGCAGCCAAGATACCCGGACAGGCCCCGGTGAAAAACTGTTTTTT.

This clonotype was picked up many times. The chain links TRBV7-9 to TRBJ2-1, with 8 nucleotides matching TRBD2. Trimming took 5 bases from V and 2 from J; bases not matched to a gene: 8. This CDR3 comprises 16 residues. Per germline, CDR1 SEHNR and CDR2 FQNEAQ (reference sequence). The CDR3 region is CASSPIGLAAYNEQFF. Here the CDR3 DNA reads TGTGCCAGCAGCCCCATTGGACTAGCAGCCTACAATGAGCAGTTCTTC.

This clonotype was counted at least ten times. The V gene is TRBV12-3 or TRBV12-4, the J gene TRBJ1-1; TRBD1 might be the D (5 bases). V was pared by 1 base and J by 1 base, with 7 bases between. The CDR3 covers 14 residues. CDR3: CASSLDQGNTEAFF. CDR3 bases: TGTGCCAGCAGTTTAGACCAGGGGAACACTGAAGCTTTCTTT.

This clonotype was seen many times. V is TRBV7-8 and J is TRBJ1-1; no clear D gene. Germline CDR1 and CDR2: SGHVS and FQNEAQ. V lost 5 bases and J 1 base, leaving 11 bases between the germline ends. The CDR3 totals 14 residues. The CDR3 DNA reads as TGTGCCAGCAGCAGGAGGGCGGCGAACACTGAAGCTTTCTTT. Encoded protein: CASSRRAANTEAFF.